The rows below give T cell receptor beta chains drawn from one sample of a study of cytomegalovirus exposure and HLA in healthy donors. The protocol was immunoSEQ multiplex PCR, while the TCRdb copy is restricted to in-frame clones and leaves out a portion. The sample yields roughly 180,000 clones, 84% seen once. Sequences were obtained from PBMCs. The origin of the receptors is a girl aged 10 to 17 in good health and CMV-seropositive. Each CDR3 is given with its conserved first and last residue. The D gene is left open where the match is weak. Clone size is given for some rows only: seen once, a few or many times, or a class if the clone is expanded.

clone size	V gene	D gene	J gene	CDR3 protein	CDR3 DNA
NA	TRBV10-1	NA	TRBJ2-1	CASSETSTEQFF	TGCGCCAGCAGTGAGACTAGCACCGAGCAGTTCTTC
NA	TRBV30	TRBD1	TRBJ1-2	CAWSVGTGGGYTF	TGTGCCTGGAGCGTAGGGACAGGGGGCGGCTACACCTTC
NA	TRBV5-6	NA	TRBJ1-2	CASSLGADCGYTF	TGTGCCAGCAGCCTTGGGGCAGACTGTGGCTACACCTTC
NA	TRBV5-4	NA	TRBJ1-1	CASSLGREEAFF	TGTGCCAGCAGCTTGGGGCGGGAGGAAGCTTTCTTT
NA	TRBV19	NA	TRBJ1-2	CASSIPGGFGGYTF	TGTGCCAGTAGTATCCCGGGGGGCTTCGGTGGCTACACCTTC
few	TRBV11-2	TRBD2	TRBJ2-3	CASRLGGRGTDTQYF	TGTGCCAGCAGGCTCGGGGGGAGGGGCACAGATACGCAGTATTTT
NA	TRBV28	TRBD2	TRBJ2-7	CASSHVATSGGLWEQYF	TGTGCCAGCAGTCATGTTGCGACTAGCGGGGGCCTATGGGAGCAGTACTTC
NA	TRBV15	NA	TRBJ2-2	CATSFLRDFSNTGELFF	TGTGCCACCAGCTTCCTCCGGGACTTCTCTAACACCGGGGAGCTGTTTTTT
NA	TRBV5-1	TRBD1	TRBJ1-1	CASSLVLLIGGIIF	TGTGCCAGCAGCTTGGTTCTACTGATAGGGGGCATAATCTTT
NA	TRBV27	NA	TRBJ2-7	CASSPTFYEQYF	TGTGCCAGCAGTCCCACTTTCTACGAGCAGTACTTC
once	TRBV2	TRBD1	TRBJ1-4	CASSGPGGTANEKLFF	TGTGCCAGCAGCGGTCCAGGGGGGACGGCGAATGAAAAACTGTTTTTT
NA	TRBV4-1	TRBD1	TRBJ1-1	CASSQRLPGQGLGTEAFF	TGCGCCAGCAGCCAAAGACTACCGGGACAGGGGCTTGGCACTGAAGCTTTCTTT
NA	TRBV28	NA	TRBJ1-2	CATSPWGRGKDYGYTF	TGTGCCACCTCCCCATGGGGGCGAGGCAAGGACTATGGCTACACCTTC
NA	TRBV5-1	NA	TRBJ2-2	CASSLDLGLGNGELFF	TGCGCCAGCAGCTTGGACTTAGGACTCGGAAACGGGGAGCTGTTTTTT
NA	TRBV14	TRBD1	TRBJ1-3	CASSQTDWEGGWFSGNTIYF	TGTGCCAGCAGCCAAACGGACTGGGAAGGGGGCTGGTTCTCTGGAAACACCATATATTTT
NA	TRBV5-4	NA	TRBJ2-7	CASSSAYEQYF	TGTGCCAGCAGTTCAGCCTACGAGCAGTACTTC
NA	TRBV2	TRBD1	TRBJ1-5	CASSFGGTGVNQPQHF	TGTGCCAGCAGTTTTGGAGGTACAGGGGTTAATCAGCCCCAGCATTTT
NA	TRBV7-2	NA	TRBJ1-1	CASSLVVSTEAFF	TGTGCCAGCAGCTTAGTCGTCAGCACTGAAGCTTTCTTT
NA	TRBV6-1	NA	TRBJ2-5	CASSESGGETQYF	TGTGCCAGCAGTGAATCCGGGGGAGAGACCCAGTACTTC
NA	TRBV18	NA	TRBJ2-3	CASSPSGKGDTQYF	TGTGCCAGCTCACCATCAGGGAAGGGAGATACGCAGTATTTT
once	TRBV19	NA	TRBJ1-1	CASSPRGNTEAFF	TGTGCCAGTAGTCCCCGAGGGAACACTGAAGCTTTCTTT
few	TRBV6-6	NA	TRBJ2-7	CASLISRVRGSYEQYF	TGTGCCAGCCTCATATCCAGGGTCAGGGGCTCCTACGAGCAGTACTTC
NA	TRBV4-1	NA	TRBJ2-2	CASSSTGYTGELFF	TGCGCCAGCAGCTCAACAGGGTACACCGGGGAGCTGTTTTTT
NA	TRBV18	TRBD2	TRBJ2-1	CASSRPGLASHEQFF	TGTGCCAGCTCACGACCGGGACTAGCAAGTCATGAGCAGTTCTTC
NA	TRBV12-5	TRBD1	TRBJ2-7	CASGSRFWGQGAKDAPPFEQYF	TGTGCTAGTGGTTCCCGTTTTTGGGGTCAGGGGGCTAAGGATGCCCCACCTTTCGAGCAGTACTTC
NA	TRBV19	NA	TRBJ2-7	CASSMTRFGWNEQYF	TGTGCCAGTAGTATGACTAGGTTTGGTTGGAACGAGCAGTACTTC
NA	TRBV4-1	NA	TRBJ1-5	CASSLSTDRQPQHF	TGCGCCAGCAGCCTAAGTACGGACAGACAGCCCCAGCATTTT
NA	TRBV5-1	NA	TRBJ1-1	CASSPVGLGTEAFF	TGCGCCAGCAGCCCCGTCGGGTTGGGCACTGAAGCTTTCTTT
once	TRBV19	NA	TRBJ1-5	CASSQGNQPQHF	TGTGCCAGTAGCCAGGGAAATCAGCCCCAGCATTTT
NA	TRBV29-1	NA	TRBJ2-7	CSVGVAGRSGYEQYF	TGCAGCGTTGGGGTGGCGGGCCGATCGGGCTACGAGCAGTACTTC
NA	TRBV28	TRBD1	TRBJ1-1	CASSIDRVAGKAFF	TGTGCCAGCAGCATCGACAGGGTAGCTGGTAAAGCTTTCTTT
NA	TRBV7-3	NA	TRBJ1-1	CASSVHPTHRDLFWDTEAFF	TGTGCCAGCAGCGTCCACCCCACTCACAGGGATCTCTTCTGGGACACTGAAGCTTTCTTT
NA	TRBV29-1	NA	TRBJ1-1	CSVEDRGRDTEAFF	TGCAGCGTTGAAGATCGTGGGAGGGATACTGAAGCTTTCTTT
NA	TRBV9	TRBD1	TRBJ2-7	CASSGDRPSSYEQYF	TGTGCCAGCAGCGGGGACAGGCCCAGCTCCTACGAGCAGTACTTC
once	TRBV6-5	NA	TRBJ1-2	CASSLTASTGDSYTF	TGTGCCAGCAGTTTAACAGCATCCACTGGTGATAGCTACACCTTC
NA	TRBV29-1	NA	TRBJ2-7	CSVNRGPILGGEQYF	TGCAGCGTGAACAGGGGACCGATTCTGGGGGGCGAGCAGTACTTC
NA	TRBV15	NA	TRBJ1-1	CATSREGGTAFF	TGTGCCACCAGCAGAGAGGGGGGGACGGCTTTCTTT
NA	TRBV11-3	NA	TRBJ2-2	CASSLSLNTGELFF	TGTGCCAGCAGCTTATCATTGAACACCGGGGAGCTGTTTTTT
NA	TRBV15	TRBD1	TRBJ2-4	CATSGELGQGVWTKNIQYF	TGTGCCACCAGCGGGGAATTGGGACAGGGGGTCTGGACCAAAAACATTCAGTACTTC
NA	TRBV16	NA	TRBJ1-4	CASSHNFQGSNEKLFF	TGTGCCAGCAGTCATAATTTTCAGGGATCCAATGAAAAACTGTTTTTT
NA	TRBV9	TRBD1	TRBJ1-2	CASSATSLEPTGAHYGYTF	TGTGCCAGCAGCGCCACGTCTCTCGAACCAACAGGGGCGCACTATGGCTACACCTTC
few	TRBV6-5	NA	TRBJ1-4	CASSFGGTNEKLFF	TGTGCCAGCAGTTTCGGGGGGACTAATGAAAAACTGTTTTTT
once	TRBV19	TRBD1	TRBJ2-4	CASTPPRDRVRENIQYF	TGTGCCAGTACTCCTCCGAGGGACAGGGTCCGAGAAAACATTCAGTACTTC
NA	TRBV9	TRBD2	TRBJ2-1	CASSLGGSSGVGEQFF	TGTGCCAGTTCGCTAGGAGGGTCTAGCGGGGTTGGTGAGCAGTTCTTC
NA	TRBV9	NA	TRBJ1-1	CASSSLRGNTEAFF	TGTGCCAGCAGCTCCCTTAGGGGGAACACTGAAGCTTTCTTT
NA	TRBV30	TRBD1	TRBJ2-7	CAWSEIQGAMYEQYF	TGTGCCTGGAGCGAGATACAGGGGGCGATGTACGAGCAGTACTTC
once	TRBV6-1	NA	TRBJ2-7	CASSELVGSSYEQYF	TGTGCCAGCAGTGAATTAGTAGGGAGCTCCTACGAGCAGTACTTC
NA	TRBV18	TRBD1	TRBJ2-3	CASSQGQLSPDTQYF	TGTGCCAGCTCCCAGGGACAGCTTAGCCCAGATACGCAGTATTTT
NA	TRBV4-1	TRBD1	TRBJ2-7	CASSQDKGANHEQYF	TGCGCCAGCAGCCAAGATAAGGGGGCAAACCACGAGCAGTACTTC
NA	TRBV2	NA	TRBJ1-1	CASSVQAAGDTEAFF	TGTGCCAGCAGTGTACAGGCGGCTGGAGACACTGAAGCTTTCTTT
NA	TRBV2	TRBD2	TRBJ2-7	CASPRGGLAGVSSYEQYF	TGTGCCAGCCCCCGGGGCGGACTAGCGGGGGTAAGCTCCTACGAGCAGTACTTC
NA	TRBV7-9	NA	TRBJ2-5	CASSLMGWGVQETQYF	TGTGCCAGCAGCTTAATGGGTTGGGGGGTCCAAGAGACCCAGTACTTC
NA	TRBV2	TRBD1	TRBJ1-2	CASRGQEPYGYTF	TGTGCCAGCAGGGGACAGGAACCCTATGGCTACACCTTC
NA	TRBV19	NA	TRBJ1-2	CASAHRDHYGYTF	TGTGCCAGTGCACACAGGGATCACTATGGCTACACCTTC
NA	TRBV27	NA	TRBJ2-7	CASSPPNRVVEQYF	TGTGCCAGCAGTCCCCCGAATAGAGTTGTCGAGCAGTACTTC
once	TRBV5-4	TRBD1	TRBJ1-2	CASSLDRGNYGYTF	TGTGCCAGCAGCTTGGACAGGGGGAACTATGGCTACACCTTC
NA	TRBV10-3	TRBD1	TRBJ1-3	CAISESGQGPGNTIYF	TGTGCCATCAGTGAGTCTGGACAGGGCCCTGGAAACACCATATATTTT
once	TRBV6-5	NA	TRBJ2-1	CASSYPVGGRYNEQFF	TGTGCCAGCAGTTACCCAGTCGGGGGGCGATACAATGAGCAGTTCTTC
NA	TRBV29-1	NA	TRBJ2-2	CSPGEGTGELFF	TGCAGTCCGGGGGAAGGGACCGGGGAGCTGTTTTTT